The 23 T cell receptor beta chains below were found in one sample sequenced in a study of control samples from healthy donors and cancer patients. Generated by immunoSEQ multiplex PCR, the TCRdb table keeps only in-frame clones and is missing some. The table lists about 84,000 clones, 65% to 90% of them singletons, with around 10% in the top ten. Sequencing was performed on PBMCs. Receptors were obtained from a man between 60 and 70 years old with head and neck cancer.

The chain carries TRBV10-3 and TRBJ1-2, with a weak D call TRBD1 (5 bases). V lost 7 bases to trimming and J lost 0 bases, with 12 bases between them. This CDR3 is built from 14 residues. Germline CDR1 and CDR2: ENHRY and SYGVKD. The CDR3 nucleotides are TGTGCCATCAACTTCCAGGGAACTAACTATGGCTACACCTTC. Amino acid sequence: CAINFQGTNYGYTF.

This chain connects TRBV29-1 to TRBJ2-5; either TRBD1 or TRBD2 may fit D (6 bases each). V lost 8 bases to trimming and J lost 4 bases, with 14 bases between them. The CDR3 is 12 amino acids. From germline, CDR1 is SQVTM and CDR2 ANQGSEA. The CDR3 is CSSTRGPETQYF. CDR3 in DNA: TGCAGCTCCACTCGGGGGCCAGAGACCCAGTACTTC.

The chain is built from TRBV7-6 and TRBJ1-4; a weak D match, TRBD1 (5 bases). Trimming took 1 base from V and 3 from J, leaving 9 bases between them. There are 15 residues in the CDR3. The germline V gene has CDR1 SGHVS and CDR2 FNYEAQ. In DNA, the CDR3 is TGTGCCAGCAGCTTAGTGGTAGGGGCTAATGAAAAACTGTTTTTT. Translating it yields CASSLVVGANEKLFF.

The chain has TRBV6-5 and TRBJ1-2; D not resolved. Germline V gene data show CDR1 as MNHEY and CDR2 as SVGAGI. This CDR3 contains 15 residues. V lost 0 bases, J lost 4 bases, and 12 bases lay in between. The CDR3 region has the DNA TGTGCCAGCAGTTACTCGGCAGGACTTTCCTATGGCTACACCTTC. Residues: CASSYSAGLSYGYTF.

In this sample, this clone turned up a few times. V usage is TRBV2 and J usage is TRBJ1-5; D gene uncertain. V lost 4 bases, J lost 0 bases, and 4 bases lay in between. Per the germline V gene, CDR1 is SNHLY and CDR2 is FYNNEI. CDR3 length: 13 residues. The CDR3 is CASSVNSNQPQHF. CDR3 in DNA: TGTGCCAGCAGTGTAAATAGCAATCAGCCCCAGCATTTT. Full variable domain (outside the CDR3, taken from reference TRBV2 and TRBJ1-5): EPEVTQTPSHQVTQMGQEVILRCVPISNHLYFYWYRQILGQKVEFLVSFYNNEISEKSEIFDDQFSVERPDGSNFTLKIRSTKLEDSAMYFCASSVNSNQPQHFGDGTRLSIL.

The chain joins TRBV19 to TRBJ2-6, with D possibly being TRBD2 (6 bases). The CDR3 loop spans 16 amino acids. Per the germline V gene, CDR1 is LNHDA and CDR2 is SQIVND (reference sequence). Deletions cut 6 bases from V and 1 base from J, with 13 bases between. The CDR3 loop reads CASSGTAISGANVLTF. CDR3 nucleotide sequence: TGTGCCAGTAGCGGGACTGCTATTTCTGGGGCCAACGTCCTGACTTTC.

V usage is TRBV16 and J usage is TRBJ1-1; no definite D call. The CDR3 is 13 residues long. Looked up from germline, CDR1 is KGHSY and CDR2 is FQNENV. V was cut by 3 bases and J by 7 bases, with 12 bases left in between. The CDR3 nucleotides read TGTGCCAGCAGCCATGACGGCAGAGATGAAGCTTTCTTT. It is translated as CASSHDGRDEAFF. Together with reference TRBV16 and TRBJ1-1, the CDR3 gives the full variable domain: GEEVAQTPKHLVRGEGQKAKLYCAPIKGHSYVFWYQQVLKNEFKFLISFQNENVFDETGMPKERFSAKCLPNSPCSLEIQATKLEDSAVYFCASSHDGRDEAFFGQGTRLTVV.

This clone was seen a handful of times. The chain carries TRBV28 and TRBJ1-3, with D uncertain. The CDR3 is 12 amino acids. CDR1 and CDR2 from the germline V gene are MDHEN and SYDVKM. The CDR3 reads CGTTTSGNTIYF. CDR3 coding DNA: TGTGGGACCACAACCTCTGGAAACACCATATATTTT.

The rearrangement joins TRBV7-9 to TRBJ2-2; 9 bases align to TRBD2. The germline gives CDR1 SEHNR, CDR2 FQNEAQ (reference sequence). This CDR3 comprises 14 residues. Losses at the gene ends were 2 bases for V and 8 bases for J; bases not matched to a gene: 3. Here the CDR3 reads CASSLSGRIGELFF. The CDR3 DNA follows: TGTGCCAGCAGCTTAAGCGGGAGGATTGGGGAGCTGTTTTTT.

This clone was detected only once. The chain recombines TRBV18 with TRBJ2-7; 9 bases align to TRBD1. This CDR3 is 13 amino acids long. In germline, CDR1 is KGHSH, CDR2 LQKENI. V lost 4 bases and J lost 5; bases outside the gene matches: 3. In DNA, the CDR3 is TGTGCCAGCTCACTACGGACAGGGGACGAGCAGTACTTC. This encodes CASSLRTGDEQYF.

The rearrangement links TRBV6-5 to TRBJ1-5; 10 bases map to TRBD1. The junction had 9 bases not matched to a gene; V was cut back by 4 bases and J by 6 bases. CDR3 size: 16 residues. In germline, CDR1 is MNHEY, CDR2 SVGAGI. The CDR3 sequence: CASSFSGTGVGQPQHF. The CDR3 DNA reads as TGTGCCAGCAGTTTTTCCGGGACAGGGGTAGGTCAGCCCCAGCATTTT.

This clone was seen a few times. CDR3 protein: CASSPPNWGQPQHF. DNA for the CDR3: TGTGCCAGCAGCCCCCCAAACTGGGGCCAGCCCCAGCATTTT. The rearrangement links TRBV16 to TRBJ1-5; possibly TRBD1 for D (5 bases). The CDR3 spans 14 residues. The germline gives CDR1 KGHSY, CDR2 FQNENV. V gave up 4 bases and J gave up 7 bases, with 14 bases separating them.

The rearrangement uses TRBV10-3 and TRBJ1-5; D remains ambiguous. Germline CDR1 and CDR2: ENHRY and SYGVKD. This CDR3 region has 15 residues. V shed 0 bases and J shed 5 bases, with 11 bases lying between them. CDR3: CAISESPGNYQPQHF. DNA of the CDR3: TGTGCCATCAGTGAGTCACCAGGTAACTATCAGCCCCAGCATTTT.

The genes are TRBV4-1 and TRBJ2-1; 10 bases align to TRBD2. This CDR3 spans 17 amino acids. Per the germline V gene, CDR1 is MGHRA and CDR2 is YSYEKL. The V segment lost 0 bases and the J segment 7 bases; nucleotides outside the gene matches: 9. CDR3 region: CASSQDWRAGGWNEQFF. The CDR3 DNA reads TGCGCCAGCAGCCAAGACTGGAGAGCGGGAGGGTGGAATGAGCAGTTCTTC.

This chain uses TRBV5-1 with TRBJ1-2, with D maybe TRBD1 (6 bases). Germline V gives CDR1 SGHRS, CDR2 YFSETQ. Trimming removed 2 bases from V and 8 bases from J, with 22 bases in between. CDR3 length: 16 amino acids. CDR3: CASSFSGGLPIVGYTF. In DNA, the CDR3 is TGCGCCAGCAGCTTTTCGGGGGGGCTTCCCATCGTCGGCTACACCTTC.

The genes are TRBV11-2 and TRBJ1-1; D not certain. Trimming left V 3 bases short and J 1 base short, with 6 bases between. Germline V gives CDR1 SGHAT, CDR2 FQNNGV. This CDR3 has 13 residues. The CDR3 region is CASSFQENTEAFF. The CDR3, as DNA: TGTGCCAGCAGCTTCCAGGAGAACACTGAAGCTTTCTTT.

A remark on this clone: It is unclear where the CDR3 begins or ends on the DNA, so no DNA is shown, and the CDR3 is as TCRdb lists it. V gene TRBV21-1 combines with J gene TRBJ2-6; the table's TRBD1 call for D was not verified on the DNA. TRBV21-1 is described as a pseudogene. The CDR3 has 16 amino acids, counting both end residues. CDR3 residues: CASSRRVGAGANVLTF.

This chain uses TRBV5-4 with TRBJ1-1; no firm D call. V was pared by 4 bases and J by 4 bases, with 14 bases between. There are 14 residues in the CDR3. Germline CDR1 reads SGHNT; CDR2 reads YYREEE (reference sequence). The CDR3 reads CASSPPSPGTEAFF. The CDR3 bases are TGTGCCAGCAGCCCTCCAAGTCCGGGCACTGAAGCTTTCTTT.

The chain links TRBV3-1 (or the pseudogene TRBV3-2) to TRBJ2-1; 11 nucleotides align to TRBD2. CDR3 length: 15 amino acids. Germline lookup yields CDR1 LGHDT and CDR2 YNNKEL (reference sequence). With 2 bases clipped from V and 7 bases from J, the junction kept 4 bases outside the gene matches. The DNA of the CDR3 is TGTGCCAGCAGCCAACTAGCGGGAGGAGGGAATGAGCAGTTCTTC. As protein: CASSQLAGGGNEQFF.

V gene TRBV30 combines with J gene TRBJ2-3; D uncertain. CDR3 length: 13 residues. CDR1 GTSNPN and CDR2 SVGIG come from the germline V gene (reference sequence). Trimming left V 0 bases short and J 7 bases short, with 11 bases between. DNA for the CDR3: TGTGCCTGGAGTGTATATTCGGATAATACGCAGTATTTT. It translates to CAWSVYSDNTQYF. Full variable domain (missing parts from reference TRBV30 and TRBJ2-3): SQTIHQWPATLVQPVGSPLSLECTVEGTSNPNLYWYRQAAGRGLQLLFYSVGIGQISSEVPQNLSASRPQDRQFILSSKKLLLSDSGFYLCAWSVYSDNTQYFGPGTRLTVL.

The CDR3 nucleotides are TGTGCCAGCAGACCTACAGGGGTTGGTACTGAAGCTTTCTTT. Its translation is CASRPTGVGTEAFF. This rearrangement joins TRBV6-5 to TRBJ1-1; 7 bases agree with TRBD1. The germline CDR1 and CDR2 sequences are MNHEY and SVGAGI. V lost 6 bases, J lost 5 bases, and 9 bases stayed unmatched. CDR3 length equals 14 residues.

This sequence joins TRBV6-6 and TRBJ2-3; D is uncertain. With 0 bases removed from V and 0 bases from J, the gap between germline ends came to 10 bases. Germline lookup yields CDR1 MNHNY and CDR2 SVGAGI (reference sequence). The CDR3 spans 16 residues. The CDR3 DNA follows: TGTGCCAGCAGTTACTCGAACAGAATCAGCACAGATACGCAGTATTTT. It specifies CASSYSNRISTDTQYF.

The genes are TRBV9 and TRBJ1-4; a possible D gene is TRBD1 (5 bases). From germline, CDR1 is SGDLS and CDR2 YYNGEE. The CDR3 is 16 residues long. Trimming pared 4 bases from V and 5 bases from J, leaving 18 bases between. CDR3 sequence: CASSPGGGEENEKLFF. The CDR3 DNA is TGTGCCAGCAGCCCCGGGGGAGGGGAGGAAAATGAAAAACTGTTTTTT.